Sequencing of this T cell receptor (beta chain) was carried out in a study of response to subunit inactivated influenza vaccine. In its sample, this clonotype was seen a few times. Germline CDR1 is SGHTA and CDR2 is FQGNSA. V dropped 1 base and J dropped 5; count of bases not matched to a gene: 5. The CDR3 totals 16 residues. TCRdb independently ran MiXCR on the RT-PCR reads; one entry per CDR3 protein. Among just under 250,000 distinct CDR3 sequences, 12% were seen once, and the ten largest hold about 7.8%. The source of this sequence is a man aged 50-60 years who received an inactivated influenza vaccine. The chain recombines TRBV7-2 with TRBJ2-5; 12 bases are a match to TRBD1. The sample in question was non-naive T cells sorted from PBMCs, obtained around two weeks before vaccination. The CDR3 sequence: CASSLVGTGGGETQYF. As DNA, the CDR3 is TGTGCCAGCAGCTTAGTCGGGACAGGGGGCGGGGAGACCCAGTACTTC. The whole variable domain, remainder taken from reference TRBV7-2 and TRBJ2-5, is GAGVSQSPSNKVTEKGKDVELRCDPISGHTALYWYRQSLGQGLEFLIYFQGNSAPDKSGLPSDRFSAERTGGSVSTLTIQRTQQEDSAVYLCASSLVGTGGGETQYFGPGTRLLVL.